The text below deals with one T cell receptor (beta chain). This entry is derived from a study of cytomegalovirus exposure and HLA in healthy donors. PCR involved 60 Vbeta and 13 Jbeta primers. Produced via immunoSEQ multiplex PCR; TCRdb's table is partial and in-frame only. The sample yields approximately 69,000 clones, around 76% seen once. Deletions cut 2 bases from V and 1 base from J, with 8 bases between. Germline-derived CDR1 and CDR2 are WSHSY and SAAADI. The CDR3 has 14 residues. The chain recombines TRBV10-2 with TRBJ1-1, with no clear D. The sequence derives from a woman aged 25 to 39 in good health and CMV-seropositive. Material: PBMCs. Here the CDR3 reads CASSERSGNTEAFF. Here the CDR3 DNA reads TGCGCCAGCAGTGAGCGGAGCGGGAACACTGAAGCTTTCTTT.